The rows below give T cell receptor beta chains drawn from one sample of a study of shared clonotypes between healthy human individuals. Clones were read by immunoSEQ multiplex PCR, and TCRdb kept only the in-frame ones, dropping some. The table shows around 88,000 clones, with roughly two thirds occurring only once. Source material: memory CD8+ T cells sorted from blood. The source is a man aged 25 to 45 in good health. The CDR3 runs from the conserved cysteine through the conserved F or W. The D gene is left open where the match is weak. Only some rows state a clone size, as once, few, many or a class for expanded clones.

-	TRBV4-1	TRBJ2-2	-	TGCGCCAGCAGCCAAGCAGGCGGATTTACCGGGGAGCTGTTTTTT	CASSQAGGFTGELFF
TRBD2	TRBV2	TRBJ2-7	-	TGTGCCAGCGCGGGGCATCCGGCGGGAGCCTACGAGCAGTACTTC	CASAGHPAGAYEQYF
-	TRBV7-9	TRBJ2-1	-	TGTGCCAGCTGTGCGGACCTCTCCTACAATGAGCAGTTCTTC	CASCADLSYNEQFF
-	TRBV27	TRBJ2-1	-	TGTGCCAGCAGTTTATCGGTGATAGGGGAGCAGTTCTTC	CASSLSVIGEQFF
TRBD1	TRBV7-8	TRBJ1-5	once	TGTGCCAGCAGGCAGGGGGGGGGTCAGCCCCAGCATTTT	CASRQGGGQPQHF
-	TRBV18	TRBJ2-1	-	TGTGCCAGCTCACCTGGGTTAGCCGGGCGGAATGAGCAGTTCTTC	CASSPGLAGRNEQFF
-	TRBV11-2	TRBJ1-2	-	TGTGCCAGCACCCAGGGCTCTGGCTACACCTTC	CASTQGSGYTF
TRBD1	TRBV5-4	TRBJ2-7	-	TGTGCCAGCAGCTTCCGGGACAGGGGTTACGAGCAGTACTTC	CASSFRDRGYEQYF
-	TRBV29-1	TRBJ2-1	-	TGCAGCGGCGGACGGGACACATCCTACAATGAGCAGTTCTTC	CSGGRDTSYNEQFF
-	TRBV27	TRBJ2-1	few	TGTGCCAGCAGTCTAGGGACGGGAAACAATGAGCAGTTCTTC	CASSLGTGNNEQFF
-	TRBV4-3	TRBJ1-1	few	TGCGCCATCATCCCCCAACGGAACACTGAAGCTTTCTTT	CAIIPQRNTEAFF
-	TRBV28	TRBJ1-5	-	TGTGCCAGCACCCTGCGTTCTTATAGCAATCAGCCCCAGCATTTT	CASTLRSYSNQPQHF
-	TRBV7-6	TRBJ2-7	many	TGTGCCAGCAGCCAAATGATCGGGGGTGTCTACGAGCAGTACTTC	CASSQMIGGVYEQYF
TRBD2	TRBV12-5	TRBJ2-7	many	TGTGCTAGTAATCCTGGGGGGGACGAGCAGTACTTC	CASNPGGDEQYF
TRBD2	TRBV10-3	TRBJ2-7	-	TGTGCCATCAGCTTAGCCGGGACTAGCGGGAGTTACGAGCAGTACTTC	CAISLAGTSGSYEQYF
TRBD2	TRBV25-1	TRBJ2-5	many	TGTGCCAGCCGGAGAGTCGGACTAGCGGGAGAAGAGACCCAGTACTTC	CASRRVGLAGEETQYF
-	TRBV28	TRBJ1-5	-	TGTGCCAGCAGACGCCTCGGGACTATCGGCAATCAGCCCCAGCATTTT	CASRRLGTIGNQPQHF